The TCR beta chain under discussion was sequenced for a study of PD-1 blockade in mismatch repair-deficient tumors. Method: immunoSEQ multiplex PCR; TCRdb's copy keeps in-frame clones and lacks some. The sample lists roughly 10,000 clones, 86% seen once, with 22% in the top ten. This clone was observed a single time. The target antigen is unknown. Germline V gene lookup returns CDR1 MDHEN and CDR2 SYDVKM. Trimming removed 9 bases at V and 5 bases at J, with 13 bases between. The CDR3 consists of 12 residues. Time point here: roughly nine-day in vitro stimulation with candidate neoantigen peptide 2. TCRs were sequenced from a few patients responding to pembrolizumab. Each of several ELISpot-reactive candidate peptides was used for 10-day stimulation.

The rearrangement joins TRBV28 to TRBJ1-1, with D perhaps TRBD1 (6 bases). The origin of this receptor is an adult with mismatch repair-deficient cancer. The sequencing here drew on cells cultured in vitro, taken from a patient treated with pembrolizumab. DNA of the CDR3: TGTGCCAGAAGTAGGGGGGATACTGAAGCTTTCTTT. Translated: CARSRGDTEAFF.